The sequence of this T cell receptor (beta chain) was determined in a study of T cell responses to AZD1222 COVID-19 vaccine. Measured with immunoSEQ multiplex PCR; TCRdb has only the in-frame clones, and not every one. The table has more than 250,000 clones, roughly 93% seen once. The specimen comprised peripheral blood, sampled on day 0 of AZD1222 vaccination. This TCR came from an adult in good health.

CDR3 bases: TGTGCCACCCAGGGGGGGACCTGGTTAGGGGGCTACACCTTC. Translation gives CATQGGTWLGGYTF. This chain connects TRBV28 to TRBJ1-2; 7 nucleotides match TRBD1. The CDR3 is made up of 14 amino acids. Germline lookup yields CDR1 MDHEN and CDR2 SYDVKM. V lost 10 bases, J lost 8 bases, and 16 bases stayed unmatched.